The clone carrying this T cell receptor beta chain was seen many times. Its antigen is not identified. These data originate in a study of T-cell reconstitution after alpha-beta-depleted transplantation in children. V was cut by 6 bases and J by 4 bases, with 13 bases left in between. CDR1 is MNHNS and CDR2 is SASEGT in the germline V gene. This CDR3 is 14 amino acids long. For TCRbeta, the library was prepared with unique molecular identifiers. Each CDR3 protein gets one entry after TCRdb re-called the PCR reads with MiXCR. The sample lists some 310,000 distinct CDR3 sequences, 23% seen once, with approximately 9.9% in the top ten. Study findings and constraints: Newly generated T cells supplied most T-cell counts and diversity one year post-transplant.

This sequence joins TRBV6-1 and TRBJ1-5, with D possibly being TRBD1 (6 bases). This sequence originates from a male patient between 5 and 17 years old who had a stem cell transplant for acute lymphoblastic leukemia, so the T cells may come from the graft donor. Sequencing used PBMCs, mostly from graft donor cells, obtained 180 days after TCRalphabeta/CD19-depleted stem cell transplant. The DNA for the CDR3 is TGTGCCAGCAGCACCGGGACACCAAATCAGCCCCAGCATTTT. This sequence encodes CASSTGTPNQPQHF.